The clone carrying this T cell receptor (beta chain) has just one count. The study drew participants aged roughly 18 to 95 years from approximately 25 US areas. The CDR3 extends over 12 amino acids. V lost 6 bases and J 11 bases, leaving 14 bases between the germline ends. Germline values: CDR1 SEHNR, CDR2 FQNEAQ (reference sequence). Some clones are missing from TCRdb's copy, which holds only in-frame ones; the method was immunoSEQ multiplex PCR. Among 270,000 or so clones listed, about four fifths were seen once. The data are from a study of blood T cell repertoires in COVID-19. This TCR derives from a man in his forties or fifties who had recovered from COVID-19. The sequencing input was PBMCs or T cells enriched from blood (not recorded which). The chain links TRBV7-9 to TRBJ1-5; D not certain. Written as DNA, the CDR3 is TGTGCCAGCAGTTTCGTAGGACTGGCCCAGCATTTT. This encodes CASSFVGLAQHF.